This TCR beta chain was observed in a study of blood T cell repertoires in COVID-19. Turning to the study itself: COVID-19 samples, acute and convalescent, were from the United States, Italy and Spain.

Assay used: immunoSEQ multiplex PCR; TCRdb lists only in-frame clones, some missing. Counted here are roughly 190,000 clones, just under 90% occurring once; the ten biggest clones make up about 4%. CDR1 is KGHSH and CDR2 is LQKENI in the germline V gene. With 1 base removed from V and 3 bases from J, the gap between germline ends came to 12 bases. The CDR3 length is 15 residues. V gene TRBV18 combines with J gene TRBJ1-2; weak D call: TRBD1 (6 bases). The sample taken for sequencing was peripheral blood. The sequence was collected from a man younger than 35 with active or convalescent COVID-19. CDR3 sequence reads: CASSPQDSLYYGYTF. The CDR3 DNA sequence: TGTGCCAGCTCACCACAGGACAGCCTATACTATGGCTACACCTTC.